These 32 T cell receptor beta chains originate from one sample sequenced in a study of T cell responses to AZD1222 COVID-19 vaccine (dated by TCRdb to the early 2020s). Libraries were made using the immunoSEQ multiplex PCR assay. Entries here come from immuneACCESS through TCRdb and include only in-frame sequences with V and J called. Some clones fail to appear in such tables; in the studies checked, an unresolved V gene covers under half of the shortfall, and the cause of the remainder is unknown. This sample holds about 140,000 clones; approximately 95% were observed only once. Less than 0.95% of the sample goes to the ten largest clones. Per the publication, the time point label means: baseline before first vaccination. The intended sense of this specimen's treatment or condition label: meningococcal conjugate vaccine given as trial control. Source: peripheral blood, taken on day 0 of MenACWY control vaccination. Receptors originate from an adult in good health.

In DNA, the CDR3 is TGTGCCTCAGGAGCGGAACCGTCGAACACCGGGGAGCTGTTTTTT. Translating gives CASGAEPSNTGELFF. This rearrangement joins TRBV7-9 to TRBJ2-2; D possibly corresponds to TRBD2 (5 bases). Germline V gene sequence: CDR1 SEHNR, CDR2 FQNEAQ (reference sequence). The CDR3 spans 15 residues. V lost 11 bases and J lost 0, with 16 bases in between.

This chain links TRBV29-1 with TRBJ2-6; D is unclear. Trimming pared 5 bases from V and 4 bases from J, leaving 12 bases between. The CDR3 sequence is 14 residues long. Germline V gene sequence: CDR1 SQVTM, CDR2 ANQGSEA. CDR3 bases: TGCAGCGTTAACTTACTGGACGGGGCCAACGTCCTGACTTTC. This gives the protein CSVNLLDGANVLTF.

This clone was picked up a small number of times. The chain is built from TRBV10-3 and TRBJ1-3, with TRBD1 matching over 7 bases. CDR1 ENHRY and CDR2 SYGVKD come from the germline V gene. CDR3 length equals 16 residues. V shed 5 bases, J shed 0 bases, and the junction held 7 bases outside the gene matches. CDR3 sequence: CAISMNRGLSGNTIYF. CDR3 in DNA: TGTGCCATCAGTATGAACAGGGGCCTCTCTGGAAACACCATATATTTT.

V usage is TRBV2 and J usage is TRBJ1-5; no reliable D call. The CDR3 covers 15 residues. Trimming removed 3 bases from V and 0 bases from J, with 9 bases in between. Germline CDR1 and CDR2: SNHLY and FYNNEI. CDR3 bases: TGTGCCAGCAGTGACGGTAGGAATAGCAATCAGCCCCAGCATTTT. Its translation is CASSDGRNSNQPQHF.

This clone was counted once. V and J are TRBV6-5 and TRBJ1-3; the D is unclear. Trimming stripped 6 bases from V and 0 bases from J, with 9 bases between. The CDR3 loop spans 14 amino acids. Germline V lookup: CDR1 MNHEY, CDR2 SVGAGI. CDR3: CASSQGSSGNTIYF. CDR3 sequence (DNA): TGTGCCAGCAGCCAAGGGAGCTCTGGAAACACCATATATTTT.

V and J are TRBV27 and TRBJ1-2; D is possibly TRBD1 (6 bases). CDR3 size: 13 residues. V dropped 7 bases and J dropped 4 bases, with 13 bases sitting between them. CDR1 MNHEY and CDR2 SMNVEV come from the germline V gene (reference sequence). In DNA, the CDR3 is TGTGCCAGCACTAATACAGGGACCTATGGCTACACCTTC. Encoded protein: CASTNTGTYGYTF.

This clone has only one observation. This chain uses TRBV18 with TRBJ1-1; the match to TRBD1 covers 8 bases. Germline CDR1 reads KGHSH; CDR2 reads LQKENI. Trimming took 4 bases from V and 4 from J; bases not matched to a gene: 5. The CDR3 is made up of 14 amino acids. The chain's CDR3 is CASSRLQGATEAFF. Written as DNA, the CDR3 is TGTGCCAGCTCACGCCTGCAGGGGGCCACTGAAGCTTTCTTT.

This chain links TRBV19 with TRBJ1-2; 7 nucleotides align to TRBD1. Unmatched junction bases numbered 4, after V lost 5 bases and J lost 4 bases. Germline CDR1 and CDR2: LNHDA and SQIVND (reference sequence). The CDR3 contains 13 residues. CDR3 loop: CASSEQGGYGYTF. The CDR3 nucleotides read TGTGCCAGTAGTGAGCAGGGGGGCTATGGCTACACCTTC. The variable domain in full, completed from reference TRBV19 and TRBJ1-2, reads DGGITQSPKYLFRKEGQNVTLSCEQNLNHDAMYWYRQDPGQGLRLIYYSQIVNDFQKGDIAEGYSVSREKKESFPLTVTSAQKNPTAFYLCASSEQGGYGYTFGSGTRLTVV.

CDR3 sequence reads: CARSATSGRCAGTGELFF. The CDR3 nucleotides read TGTGCCAGAAGCGCGACTAGCGGGAGATGTGCTGGGACCGGGGAGCTGTTTTTT. The chain carries TRBV5-3 and TRBJ2-2, with TRBD2 identical over 12 bases. TRBV5-3 is flagged as an ORF with uncertain function. The junction had 12 bases not matched to a gene; V was cut back by 4 bases and J by 5 bases. This CDR3 is built from 18 residues.

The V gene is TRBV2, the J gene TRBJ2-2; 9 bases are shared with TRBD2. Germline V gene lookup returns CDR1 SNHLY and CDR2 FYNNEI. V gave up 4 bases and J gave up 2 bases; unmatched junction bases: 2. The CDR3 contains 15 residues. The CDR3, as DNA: TGTGCCAGCAGTGCTCTAGCGGGAAACACCGGGGAGCTGTTTTTT. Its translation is CASSALAGNTGELFF.

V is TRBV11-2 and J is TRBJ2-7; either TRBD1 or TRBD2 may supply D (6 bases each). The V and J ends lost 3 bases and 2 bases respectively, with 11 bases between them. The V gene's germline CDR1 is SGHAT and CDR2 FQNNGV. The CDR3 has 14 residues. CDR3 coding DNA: TGTGCCAGCAGCTTTGGAGGGGGAGCCTACGAGCAGTACTTC. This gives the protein CASSFGGGAYEQYF. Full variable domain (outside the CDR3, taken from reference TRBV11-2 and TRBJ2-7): EAGVAQSPRYKIIEKRQSVAFWCNPISGHATLYWYQQILGQGPKLLIQFQNNGVVDDSQLPKDRFSAERLKGVDSTLKIQPAKLEDSAVYLCASSFGGGAYEQYFGPGTRLTVT.

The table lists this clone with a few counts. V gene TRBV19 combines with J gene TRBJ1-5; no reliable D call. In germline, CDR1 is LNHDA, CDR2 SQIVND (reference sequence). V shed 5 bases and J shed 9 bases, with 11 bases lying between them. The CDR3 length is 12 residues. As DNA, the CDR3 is TGTGCCAGTAGTGTTCCTGGGCGGCCCCAGCATTTT. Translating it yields CASSVPGRPQHF. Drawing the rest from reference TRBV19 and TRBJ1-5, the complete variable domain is DGGITQSPKYLFRKEGQNVTLSCEQNLNHDAMYWYRQDPGQGLRLIYYSQIVNDFQKGDIAEGYSVSREKKESFPLTVTSAQKNPTAFYLCASSVPGRPQHFGDGTRLSIL.

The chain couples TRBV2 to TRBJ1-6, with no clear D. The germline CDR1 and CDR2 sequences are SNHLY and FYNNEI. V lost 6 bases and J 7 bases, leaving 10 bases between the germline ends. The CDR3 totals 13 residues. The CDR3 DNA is TGTGCCAGCAGCGCAACTTTGAATTCACCCCTCCACTTT. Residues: CASSATLNSPLHF.

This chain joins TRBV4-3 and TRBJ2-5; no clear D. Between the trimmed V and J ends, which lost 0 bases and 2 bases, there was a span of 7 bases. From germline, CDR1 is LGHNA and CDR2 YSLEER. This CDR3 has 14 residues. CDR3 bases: TGCGCCAGCAGCCAAGATGGCCTACAAGAGACCCAGTACTTC. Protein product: CASSQDGLQETQYF.

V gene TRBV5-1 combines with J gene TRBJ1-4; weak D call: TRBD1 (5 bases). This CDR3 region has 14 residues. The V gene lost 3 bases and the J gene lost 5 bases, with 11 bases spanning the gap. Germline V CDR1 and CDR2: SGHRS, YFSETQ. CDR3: CASSSEAGNEKLFF. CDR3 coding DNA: TGCGCCAGCAGCTCCGAGGCAGGGAATGAAAAACTGTTTTTT.

CDR3: CASSPGQGPYEQYF. CDR3 sequence (DNA): TGTGCCAGCTCGCCCGGACAGGGTCCCTACGAGCAGTACTTC. V usage is TRBV18 and J usage is TRBJ2-7, with TRBD1 matching 8 bases. This CDR3 is 14 amino acids long. With 6 bases clipped from V and 2 bases from J, the junction kept 6 bases outside the gene matches. Germline values: CDR1 KGHSH, CDR2 LQKENI.

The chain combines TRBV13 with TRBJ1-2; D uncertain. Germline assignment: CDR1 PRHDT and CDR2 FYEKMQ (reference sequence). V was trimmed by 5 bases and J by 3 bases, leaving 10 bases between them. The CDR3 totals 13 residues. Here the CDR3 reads CASSMDADYGYTF. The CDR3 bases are TGTGCCAGCAGCATGGACGCCGACTATGGCTACACCTTC.

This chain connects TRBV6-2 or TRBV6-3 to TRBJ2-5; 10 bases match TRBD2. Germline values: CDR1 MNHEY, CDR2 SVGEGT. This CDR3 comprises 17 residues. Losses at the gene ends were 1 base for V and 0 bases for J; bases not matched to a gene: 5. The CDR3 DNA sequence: TGTGCCAGCAGTTACTTTCCAGCGGGGGGGGACCAAGAGACCCAGTACTTC. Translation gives CASSYFPAGGDQETQYF.

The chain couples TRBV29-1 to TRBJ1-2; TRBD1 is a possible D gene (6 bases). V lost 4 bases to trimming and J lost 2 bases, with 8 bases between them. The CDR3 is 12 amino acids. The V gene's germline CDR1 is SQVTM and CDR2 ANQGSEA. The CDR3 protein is CSVGGANYGYTF. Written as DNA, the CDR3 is TGCAGCGTTGGGGGGGCCAACTATGGCTACACCTTC.

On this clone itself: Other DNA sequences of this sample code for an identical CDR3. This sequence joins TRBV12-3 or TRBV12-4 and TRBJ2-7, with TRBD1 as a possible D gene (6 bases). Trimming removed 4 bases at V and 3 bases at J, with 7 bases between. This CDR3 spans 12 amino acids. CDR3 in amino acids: CASSSQGYEQYF. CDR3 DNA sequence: TGTGCCAGCAGTTCACAGGGCTACGAGCAGTACTTC.

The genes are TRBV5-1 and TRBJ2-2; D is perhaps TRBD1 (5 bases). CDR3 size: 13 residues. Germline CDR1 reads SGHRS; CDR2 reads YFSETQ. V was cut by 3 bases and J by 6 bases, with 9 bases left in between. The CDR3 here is CASSSYRPGELFF. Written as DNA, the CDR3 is TGCGCCAGCAGCTCCTACAGGCCCGGGGAGCTGTTTTTT. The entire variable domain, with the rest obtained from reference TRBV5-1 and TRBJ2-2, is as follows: KAGVTQTPRYLIKTRGQQVTLSCSPISGHRSVSWYQQTPGQGLQFLFEYFSETQRNKGNFPGRFSGRQFSNSRSEMNVSTLELGDSALYLCASSSYRPGELFFGEGSRLTVL.

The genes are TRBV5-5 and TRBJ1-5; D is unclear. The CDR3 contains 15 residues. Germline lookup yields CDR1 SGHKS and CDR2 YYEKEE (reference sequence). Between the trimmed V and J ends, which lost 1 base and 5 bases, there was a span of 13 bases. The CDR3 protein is CASSLSVWGYQPQHF. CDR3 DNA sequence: TGTGCCAGCAGCTTGTCGGTCTGGGGTTATCAGCCCCAGCATTTT.

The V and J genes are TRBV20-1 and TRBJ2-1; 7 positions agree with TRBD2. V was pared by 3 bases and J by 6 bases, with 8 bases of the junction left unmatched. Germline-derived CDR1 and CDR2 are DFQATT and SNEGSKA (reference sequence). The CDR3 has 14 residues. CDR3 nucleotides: TGCAGTGCTAGTGCCCTGGGGGGGGTCAATGAGCAGTTCTTC. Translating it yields CSASALGGVNEQFF.

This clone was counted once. In nucleotides, the CDR3 is TGTGCCAGCAGCCCCCACTTGGGCAGGTCGAATGAAAAACTGTTTTTT. This gives the protein CASSPHLGRSNEKLFF. The chain recombines TRBV7-9 with TRBJ1-4; D uncertain. Germline CDR1 reads SEHNR; CDR2 reads FQNEAQ (reference sequence). Trimming took 5 bases from V and 5 from J, leaving 18 bases between them. The CDR3 runs to 16 residues.

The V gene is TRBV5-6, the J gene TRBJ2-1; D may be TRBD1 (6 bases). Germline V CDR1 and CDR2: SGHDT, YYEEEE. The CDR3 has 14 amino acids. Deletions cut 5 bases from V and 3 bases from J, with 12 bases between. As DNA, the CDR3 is TGTGCCAGCAGTCTCCCACAGGGCTACAATGAGCAGTTCTTC. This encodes CASSLPQGYNEQFF.

The DNA for the CDR3 is TGTGCCAGCAGCCAGACTGGGGCAGCCCCGGGGACCCAGTACTTC. It translates to CASSQTGAAPGTQYF. The rearrangement links TRBV3-1 (or the pseudogene TRBV3-2) to TRBJ2-5, with a possible D match to TRBD1 (5 bases). Germline V lookup: CDR1 LGHDT, CDR2 YNNKEL (reference sequence). The CDR3 is 15 amino acids. V was pared by 3 bases and J by 7 bases, with 18 bases between.

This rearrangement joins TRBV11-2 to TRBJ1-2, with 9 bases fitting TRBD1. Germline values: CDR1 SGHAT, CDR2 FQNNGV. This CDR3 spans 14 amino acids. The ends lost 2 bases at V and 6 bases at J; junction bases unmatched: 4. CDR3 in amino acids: CASSLNTGGHGYTF. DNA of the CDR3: TGTGCCAGCAGCTTAAATACAGGGGGCCATGGCTACACCTTC.

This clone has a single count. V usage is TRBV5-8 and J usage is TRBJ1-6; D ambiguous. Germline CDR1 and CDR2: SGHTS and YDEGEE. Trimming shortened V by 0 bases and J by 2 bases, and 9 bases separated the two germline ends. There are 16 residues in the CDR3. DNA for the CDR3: TGTGCCAGCAGCTTGGTGGGGAGGACCTATAATTCACCCCTCCACTTT. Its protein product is CASSLVGRTYNSPLHF.

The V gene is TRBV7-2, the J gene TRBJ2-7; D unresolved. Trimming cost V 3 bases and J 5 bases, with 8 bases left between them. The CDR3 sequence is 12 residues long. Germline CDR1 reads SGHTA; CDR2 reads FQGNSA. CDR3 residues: CASSFEFNEQYF. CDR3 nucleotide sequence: TGTGCCAGCAGCTTCGAATTTAACGAGCAGTACTTC.

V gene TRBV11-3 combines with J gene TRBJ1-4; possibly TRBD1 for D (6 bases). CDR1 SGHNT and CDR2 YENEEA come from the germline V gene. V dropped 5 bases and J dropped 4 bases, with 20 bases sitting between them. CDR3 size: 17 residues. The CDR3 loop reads CASSAPKAGQFNEKLFF. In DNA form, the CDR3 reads TGTGCCAGCAGCGCCCCGAAAGCCGGACAGTTTAATGAAAAACTGTTTTTT.

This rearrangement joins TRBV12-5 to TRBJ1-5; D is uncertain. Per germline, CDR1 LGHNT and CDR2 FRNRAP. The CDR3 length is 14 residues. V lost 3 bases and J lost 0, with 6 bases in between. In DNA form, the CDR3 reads TGTGCTAGTGGTTTATTTAGTAGCAATCAGCCCCAGCATTTT. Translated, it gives CASGLFSSNQPQHF.

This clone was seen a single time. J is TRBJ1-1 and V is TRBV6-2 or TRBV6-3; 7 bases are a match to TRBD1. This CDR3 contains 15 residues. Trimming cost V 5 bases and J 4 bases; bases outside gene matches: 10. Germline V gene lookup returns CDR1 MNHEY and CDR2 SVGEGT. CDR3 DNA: TGTGCCAGCAGTCACAGGGGAGTCGGATCCACTGAAGCTTTCTTT. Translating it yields CASSHRGVGSTEAFF.